These 29 T cell receptor beta chains came from one sample sequenced in a study of identifying expanded T cells in peripheral blood. Repertoires were generated with immunoSEQ multiplex PCR, while TCRdb's copy carries only in-frame clones and drops some. The sample has under 150,000 clones; 80% to 90% are singletons. The source material was blood. The source of these receptors is a person between 18 and 75 years old in good health.

V is TRBV11-3 and J is TRBJ2-7; weak D call: TRBD1 (6 bases). V shed 5 bases and J shed 4 bases, with 12 bases lying between them. Germline V gene sequence: CDR1 SGHNT, CDR2 YENEEA. The CDR3 is 13 residues long. The DNA for the CDR3 is TGTGCCAGCAGCCCAACAGGGTCGTACGAGCAGTACTTC. As protein: CASSPTGSYEQYF.

V usage is TRBV13 and J usage is TRBJ1-2, with D uncertain. The CDR3 runs to 13 residues. Germline assignment: CDR1 PRHDT and CDR2 FYEKMQ (reference sequence). Trimming took off 2 bases at V and 8 bases at J, with 12 bases between the two ends. The CDR3 spells CASSLRGSAGYTF. CDR3 bases: TGTGCCAGCAGCTTAAGAGGATCTGCGGGCTACACCTTC.

This clone was seen a single time. V usage is TRBV5-1 and J usage is TRBJ1-2; no firm D call. The CDR3 runs to 13 residues. Germline assignment: CDR1 SGHRS and CDR2 YFSETQ. The germline V and J ends were trimmed by 7 bases and 0 bases, with 10 bases remaining between them. The CDR3 reads CASAPRTNYGYTF. The CDR3 nucleotides read TGCGCCAGCGCTCCGCGGACTAACTATGGCTACACCTTC. The complete variable domain, with remaining parts taken from reference TRBV5-1 and TRBJ1-2, reads KAGVTQTPRYLIKTRGQQVTLSCSPISGHRSVSWYQQTPGQGLQFLFEYFSETQRNKGNFPGRFSGRQFSNSRSEMNVSTLELGDSALYLCASAPRTNYGYTFGSGTRLTVV.

This CDR3 reads CASSPIGTGEVRQPQHF. The CDR3 DNA is TGTGCCAGCTCACCAATCGGGACAGGGGAGGTCCGTCAGCCCCAGCATTTT. This chain connects TRBV18 to TRBJ1-5; 10 positions agree with TRBD1. Germline CDR1 reads KGHSH; CDR2 reads LQKENI. Trimming removed 2 bases from V and 6 bases from J; junction bases left unmatched: 10. The length of the CDR3 is 17 residues. The whole variable domain, filled in from reference TRBV18 and TRBJ1-5, reads NAGVMQNPRHLVRRRGQEARLRCSPMKGHSHVYWYRQLPEEGLKFMVYLQKENIIDESGMPKERFSAEFPKEGPSILRIQQVVRGDSAAYFCASSPIGTGEVRQPQHFGDGTRLSIL.

This chain joins TRBV21-1 and TRBJ2-7. TRBV21-1 is described as a pseudogene. This CDR3 spans 13 amino acids. In DNA, the CDR3 is TGTGCCAGCGGGACGGCACCTTCCTACGAGCAGTACTTC. It codes for CASGTAPSYEQYF.

V and J are TRBV6-4 and TRBJ1-2, with D perhaps TRBD1 (6 bases). This CDR3 has 15 residues. CDR1 and CDR2 (germline): MRHNA, SNTAGT. The V end was cut by 5 bases, the J end by 7 bases, with 20 bases between. The CDR3 DNA reads TGTGCCAGCAGTCCCCTCGGGGAACAGGGAAGTGGCTACACCTTC. Translated, it gives CASSPLGEQGSGYTF.

V gene TRBV6-4 combines with J gene TRBJ1-4; the D is unclear. V lost 7 bases and J lost 3, with 15 bases in between. CDR3 size: 15 residues. Germline CDR1 MRHNA, CDR2 SNTAGT. CDR3 region: CASINRHGPNEKLFF. CDR3 nucleotides: TGTGCCAGCATTAATCGACACGGGCCTAATGAAAAACTGTTTTTT.

The chain has TRBV7-2 and TRBJ2-1, with TRBD2 as a possible D gene (6 bases). The CDR3 contains 14 residues. V lost 1 base and J 6 bases, leaving 10 bases between the germline ends. CDR1 and CDR2 (germline): SGHTA, FQGNSA. For the CDR3, the DNA is TGTGCCAGCAGCTTAGAAGGGACTTTCAATGAGCAGTTCTTC. Residues: CASSLEGTFNEQFF.

The V gene is TRBV2, the J gene TRBJ2-7; TRBD2 aligns across 8 bases. The germline gives CDR1 SNHLY, CDR2 FYNNEI. J gave up 6 bases and V 8 bases, and 9 bases lay outside the gene matches. This CDR3 region has 13 residues. The CDR3 DNA reads TGTGCCAGCTCGGGGGGGTCCTTCGGCGAGCAGTACTTC. Encoded protein: CASSGGSFGEQYF.

The chain combines TRBV18 with TRBJ2-3; D not resolved. Germline loops: CDR1 KGHSH, CDR2 LQKENI. This CDR3 has 16 residues. V shed 0 bases and J shed 4 bases, with 14 bases lying between them. CDR3 DNA: TGTGCCAGCTCACCACCTGGTAGGGTAGGCTCAGATACGCAGTATTTT. Translation: CASSPPGRVGSDTQYF.

The V call is TRBV2, the J call TRBJ2-3; 16 nucleotides line up with TRBD2. CDR1 and CDR2 (germline): SNHLY, FYNNEI. Trimming removed 8 bases from V and 2 bases from J; junction bases left unmatched: 13. The CDR3 is 19 residues long. CDR3 in DNA: TGTGCCAGCCTAGCGGGGACTAGCGGGAGGGCCGCTAACACAGATACGCAGTATTTT. As protein: CASLAGTSGRAANTDTQYF.

The rearrangement links TRBV5-1 to TRBJ2-2; TRBD2 aligns across 7 bases. Germline-derived CDR1 and CDR2 are SGHRS and YFSETQ. J lost 4 bases, V lost 4 bases, and 7 bases had no gene match. This CDR3 region has 15 residues. The CDR3 nucleotides read TGCGCCAGCAGCCCCACTAGCGTCGGCACCGGGGAGCTGTTTTTT. Its translation: CASSPTSVGTGELFF.

J is TRBJ2-1 and V is TRBV5-4; D ambiguous. This CDR3 contains 12 residues. Germline V gene lookup returns CDR1 SGHNT and CDR2 YYREEE (reference sequence). Trimming left V 4 bases short and J 9 bases short, with 11 bases between. DNA for the CDR3: TGTGCCAGCAGCCAAGACCCTGTTGAGCAGTTCTTC. Translation gives CASSQDPVEQFF.

V gene TRBV11-2 combines with J gene TRBJ1-2, with a possible D match to TRBD1 (5 bases). The CDR3 covers 18 residues. V was trimmed by 0 bases and J by 2 bases, leaving 19 bases between them. Germline CDR1 reads SGHAT; CDR2 reads FQNNGV. The CDR3 sequence is CASSLENLGGGKNYGYTF. CDR3 DNA: TGTGCCAGCAGCTTAGAGAATCTTGGGGGTGGGAAGAACTATGGCTACACCTTC.

CDR3 protein: CASSLTGYGRAENEQFF. In DNA, the CDR3 is TGTGCCAGCAGTTTAACCGGTTACGGGAGGGCGGAGAATGAGCAGTTCTTC. The gene calls are TRBV28 and TRBJ2-1; 8 bases are a match to TRBD2. Trimming took 2 bases from V and 7 from J; bases not matched to a gene: 13. The CDR3 is 17 residues long. Germline CDR1 MDHEN, CDR2 SYDVKM.

This chain joins TRBV18 and TRBJ2-5; TRBD1 might be the D (6 bases). Germline assignment: CDR1 KGHSH and CDR2 LQKENI. The V end lost 3 bases, the J end lost 5 bases, and 16 bases lay between the germline ends. The CDR3 has 15 amino acids. Written as DNA, the CDR3 is TGTGCCAGCTCACCGTCTTTGACAGGTGGTGAGACCCAGTACTTC. Protein product: CASSPSLTGGETQYF.

The genes are TRBV5-1 and TRBJ1-4; 8 positions match TRBD1. The V and J ends lost 4 bases and 4 bases, in that order; junction bases with no gene match: 6. The CDR3 is made up of 15 amino acids. The germline V gene has CDR1 SGHRS and CDR2 YFSETQ. For the CDR3, the DNA is TGCGCCAGCAGCATACAGGGGGGCGGTAATGAAAAACTGTTTTTT. Its translation: CASSIQGGGNEKLFF.

The chain has TRBV11-3 and TRBJ2-3; D is unclear. CDR1 is SGHNT and CDR2 is YENEEA in the germline V gene. The CDR3 is made up of 14 amino acids. Trimming took 6 bases from V and 1 from J, leaving 11 bases between them. CDR3 DNA sequence: TGTGCCAGCAGTATAGGCGGTCGCACAGATACGCAGTATTTT. Protein product: CASSIGGRTDTQYF.

This rearrangement joins TRBV10-1 to TRBJ2-5; 10 nucleotides line up with TRBD2. J was trimmed by 14 bases and V by 7 bases; bases with no gene match: 10. The germline gives CDR1 WNHNN, CDR2 SYGVQD (reference sequence). The CDR3 has 12 amino acids. The CDR3 region has the DNA TGCGCCAGCACCAAACTAGCGGGACCCCCTTACTTC. Its protein product is CASTKLAGPPYF.

The J gene is TRBJ2-3, the V gene TRBV7-2; D gene uncertain. V dropped 3 bases and J dropped 6 bases, with 10 bases sitting between them. The CDR3 consists of 13 residues. CDR1 and CDR2 (germline): SGHTA, FQGNSA. This CDR3 is CASSLLGRDTQYF. For the CDR3, the DNA is TGTGCCAGCAGCTTGCTGGGCAGGGATACGCAGTATTTT.

J is TRBJ1-4 and V is TRBV25-1, with D possibly TRBD1 on 6 matching bases. V was shortened by 4 bases and J by 4 bases, with 16 bases between the two germline ends. Germline V gives CDR1 MGHDK, CDR2 SYGVNS. The length of the CDR3 is 16 residues. DNA of the CDR3: TGTGCCAGCAGTGGCCCTGGACAGACAGTTAATGAAAAACTGTTTTTT. Its protein product is CASSGPGQTVNEKLFF.

The chain is built from TRBV6-1 and TRBJ1-1; D is unclear. Trimming removed 9 bases from V and 1 base from J, with 6 bases in between. The germline V gene has CDR1 MNHNS and CDR2 SASEGT. This CDR3 has 11 residues. For the CDR3, the DNA is TGTGCCAGTCGGGGGAACACTGAAGCTTTCTTT. This encodes CASRGNTEAFF.

This CDR3 reads CASSETYNEQFF. The CDR3 coding sequence is TGCGCCAGCAGCGAAACCTACAATGAGCAGTTCTTC. This chain connects TRBV5-1 to TRBJ2-1; unclear D gene. The CDR3 spans 12 residues. Trimming removed 4 bases from V and 2 bases from J, with 4 bases in between. CDR1 SGHRS and CDR2 YFSETQ come from the germline V gene.

This sequence joins TRBV19 and TRBJ1-6; 8 nucleotides align to TRBD1. From germline, CDR1 is LNHDA and CDR2 SQIVND (reference sequence). The CDR3 has 18 residues. With V trimmed by 7 bases and J by 2 bases, 13 bases remained unmatched. The CDR3 loop is CASMGGQALGPYNSPLHF. The CDR3 DNA reads TGTGCCAGTATGGGGGGACAGGCTCTAGGACCCTATAATTCACCCCTCCACTTT.

The rearrangement joins TRBV5-1 to TRBJ2-3; D gene ambiguous. The V gene lost 0 bases and the J gene lost 0 bases, with 8 bases spanning the gap. CDR1 and CDR2 (germline): SGHRS, YFSETQ. The CDR3 totals 15 residues. The CDR3 nucleotides read TGCGCCAGCAGCTTGGTGGCGGATAGCACAGATACGCAGTATTTT. This codes for CASSLVADSTDTQYF.

This chain uses TRBV5-1 with TRBJ1-4; perhaps TRBD1 as D (6 bases). The CDR3 runs to 18 residues. From germline, CDR1 is SGHRS and CDR2 YFSETQ. With 2 bases removed from V and 0 bases from J, the gap between germline ends came to 17 bases. This CDR3 reads CASSFGRGLVATNEKLFF. The CDR3 DNA reads as TGCGCCAGCAGCTTTGGCAGGGGATTAGTAGCAACTAATGAAAAACTGTTTTTT.

This chain uses TRBV9 with TRBJ2-3; a possible D gene is TRBD2 (5 bases). V lost 7 bases to trimming and J lost 5 bases, with 20 bases between them. The CDR3 covers 15 residues. Germline CDR1 reads SGDLS; CDR2 reads YYNGEE. The chain's CDR3 is CASDVLADGEDTQYF. For the CDR3, the DNA is TGTGCCAGCGATGTCTTGGCAGACGGGGAAGATACGCAGTATTTT.

The CDR3 loop reads CASNVAGELFF. The CDR3 DNA sequence: TGTGCCAGTAATGTGGCCGGGGAGCTGTTTTTT. The chain joins TRBV19 to TRBJ2-2; D not resolved. The CDR3 totals 11 residues. CDR1 and CDR2 from the germline V gene are LNHDA and SQIVND (reference sequence). Trimming removed 7 bases from V and 6 bases from J, with 6 bases in between.

CDR3 nucleotide sequence: TGTGCCAGCAGTCAAGCGGGAGCTGAGCAGTTCTTC. It is translated as CASSQAGAEQFF. V gene TRBV7-9 combines with J gene TRBJ2-1; TRBD2 matches at 8 bases. The CDR3 has 12 residues. After removal of 6 bases from V and 9 bases from J, the junction contained 4 bases not matched to a gene. CDR1 SEHNR and CDR2 FQNEAQ come from the germline V gene (reference sequence).